These 14 T cell receptor beta chains were sequenced from one sample in a study of cytomegalovirus exposure and HLA in healthy donors. In the PCR, 60 Vbeta and 13 Jbeta primers were used. Using immunoSEQ multiplex PCR, the repertoire was profiled, and TCRdb retains in-frame clones only, with some absent. The table shows approximately 140,000 clones, with 73% occurring only once. What was sequenced was PBMCs. These TCRs come from a human donor in good health.

This chain connects TRBV10-3 to TRBJ1-5; TRBD1 agrees at 9 bases. CDR1 is ENHRY and CDR2 is SYGVKD in the germline V gene. J gave up 3 bases and V 5 bases, and 8 bases lay outside the gene matches. The CDR3 is 16 residues long. The CDR3 region has the DNA TGTGCCATCAGTTCGGGACAGGGTATGCACAATCAGCCCCAGCATTTT. Residues: CAISSGQGMHNQPQHF.

This sequence joins TRBV11-3 and TRBJ2-1; D unresolved. V shed 1 base and J shed 2 bases, with 6 bases lying between them. Germline V gene lookup returns CDR1 SGHNT and CDR2 YENEEA. This CDR3 region has 14 residues. CDR3 amino acids: CASSLGSAYNEQFF. The CDR3 DNA is TGTGCCAGCAGCTTAGGCAGCGCCTACAATGAGCAGTTCTTC.

The V call is TRBV5-1, the J call TRBJ1-3, with a possible D match to TRBD1 (6 bases). The germline CDR1 and CDR2 sequences are SGHRS and YFSETQ. The V end lost 3 bases, the J end lost 0 bases, and 10 bases lay between the germline ends. CDR3 size: 15 residues. The CDR3: CASSSTGISGNTIYF. CDR3 bases: TGCGCCAGCAGCTCGACAGGCATCTCTGGAAACACCATATATTTT.

The chain recombines TRBV2 with TRBJ2-3; tentatively, D is TRBD1 (5 bases). This CDR3 is built from 15 residues. V lost 8 bases and J 1 base, leaving 16 bases between the germline ends. Germline V gene sequence: CDR1 SNHLY, CDR2 FYNNEI. The chain's CDR3 is CASGPLGAGTDTQYF. CDR3 nucleotides: TGTGCCAGCGGCCCTTTAGGGGCGGGCACAGATACGCAGTATTTT.

This chain uses TRBV4-1 with TRBJ2-7; D remains ambiguous. Germline V gene lookup returns CDR1 MGHRA and CDR2 YSYEKL. The CDR3 totals 14 residues. Trimming removed 2 bases at V and 3 bases at J, with 11 bases between. The CDR3 loop reads CASSQRSPGYEQYF. The CDR3 DNA reads TGCGCCAGCAGCCAAAGAAGTCCAGGCTACGAGCAGTACTTC.

Only a few counts were recorded for this clone. The gene calls are TRBV19 and TRBJ2-2, with 12 nucleotides matching TRBD2. Germline V gene lookup returns CDR1 LNHDA and CDR2 SQIVND (reference sequence). V lost 5 bases, J lost 5 bases, and 3 bases stayed unmatched. There are 15 residues in the CDR3. Written as DNA, the CDR3 is TGTGCCAGTAGTGCTAGCGGGAGGGTAACCGGGGAGCTGTTTTTT. Translated: CASSASGRVTGELFF.

CDR3 protein: CASSFPPQGDTQYF. The CDR3 bases are TGTGCCAGCAGCTTTCCCCCGCAGGGGGATACGCAGTATTTT. This sequence joins TRBV7-3 and TRBJ2-3, with TRBD1 as a possible D gene (6 bases). CDR1 and CDR2 from the germline V gene are SGHTA and FQGTGA. Trimming cost V 3 bases and J 6 bases, with 13 bases left between them. This CDR3 comprises 14 residues.

In this sample, this clone turned up a few times. The chain joins TRBV2 to TRBJ1-4; TRBD1 matches at 8 bases. The CDR3 length is 14 residues. Trimming cost V 8 bases and J 6 bases; bases outside gene matches: 8. The germline V gene encodes CDR1 SNHLY and CDR2 FYNNEI. The CDR3 spells CASSTGTGHEKLFF. The CDR3 nucleotides are TGTGCCAGCTCTACCGGGACAGGACATGAAAAACTGTTTTTT.

The V call is TRBV5-1, the J call TRBJ1-1, with a weak D call TRBD1 (5 bases). Trimming left V 1 base short and J 1 base short, with 14 bases between. Germline V gene lookup returns CDR1 SGHRS and CDR2 YFSETQ. This CDR3 region has 16 residues. The CDR3 protein is CASSLWGGVGNTEAFF. DNA of the CDR3: TGCGCCAGCAGCTTGTGGGGGGGGGTAGGGAACACTGAAGCTTTCTTT.

This sequence joins TRBV23-1 and TRBJ2-7, with 9 bases identical to TRBD1. TRBV23-1 is annotated as an ORF whose role is uncertain. V trimming: 6 bases; J trimming: 5 bases; junction bases outside the gene matches: 8. CDR3 length: 14 residues. CDR3 in DNA: TGCGCCAGCAGAGTGGACAGGGGCTTCCACGAGCAGTACTTC. Its translation: CASRVDRGFHEQYF.

This chain uses TRBV9 with TRBJ1-3; 11 bases map to TRBD1. Germline V lookup: CDR1 SGDLS, CDR2 YYNGEE. V dropped 4 bases and J dropped 0; count of bases not matched to a gene: 9. This CDR3 comprises 18 residues. The CDR3: CASSSLPGQGVSGNTIYF. The CDR3 DNA follows: TGTGCCAGCAGCTCCCTCCCGGGACAGGGGGTCTCTGGAAACACCATATATTTT.

The chain carries TRBV28 and TRBJ2-1; the D gene is possibly TRBD1 (5 bases). V was pared by 2 bases and J by 0 bases, with 8 bases between. Per germline, CDR1 MDHEN and CDR2 SYDVKM. This CDR3 has 15 residues. CDR3 loop: CASSLRGSSYNEQFF. The CDR3 nucleotides read TGTGCCAGCAGTTTAAGGGGCTCCTCCTACAATGAGCAGTTCTTC.

The chain is built from TRBV4-1 and TRBJ2-7; 8 bases map to TRBD1. The germline gives CDR1 MGHRA, CDR2 YSYEKL. After removal of 0 bases from V and 3 bases from J, the junction contained 7 bases not matched to a gene. This CDR3 spans 16 amino acids. CDR3 DNA sequence: TGCGCCAGCAGCCAAGATAGTACAGGGGGTTACTACGAGCAGTACTTC. It codes for CASSQDSTGGYYEQYF.

V gene TRBV27 combines with J gene TRBJ2-7, with TRBD1 matching over 10 bases. This CDR3 contains 13 residues. Germline lookup yields CDR1 MNHEY and CDR2 SMNVEV (reference sequence). Unmatched junction bases numbered 4, after V lost 5 bases and J lost 6 bases. The CDR3 nucleotides read TGTGCCAGCAGTATCCGGGACAGGGGCGAGCAGTACTTC. Its protein is CASSIRDRGEQYF.